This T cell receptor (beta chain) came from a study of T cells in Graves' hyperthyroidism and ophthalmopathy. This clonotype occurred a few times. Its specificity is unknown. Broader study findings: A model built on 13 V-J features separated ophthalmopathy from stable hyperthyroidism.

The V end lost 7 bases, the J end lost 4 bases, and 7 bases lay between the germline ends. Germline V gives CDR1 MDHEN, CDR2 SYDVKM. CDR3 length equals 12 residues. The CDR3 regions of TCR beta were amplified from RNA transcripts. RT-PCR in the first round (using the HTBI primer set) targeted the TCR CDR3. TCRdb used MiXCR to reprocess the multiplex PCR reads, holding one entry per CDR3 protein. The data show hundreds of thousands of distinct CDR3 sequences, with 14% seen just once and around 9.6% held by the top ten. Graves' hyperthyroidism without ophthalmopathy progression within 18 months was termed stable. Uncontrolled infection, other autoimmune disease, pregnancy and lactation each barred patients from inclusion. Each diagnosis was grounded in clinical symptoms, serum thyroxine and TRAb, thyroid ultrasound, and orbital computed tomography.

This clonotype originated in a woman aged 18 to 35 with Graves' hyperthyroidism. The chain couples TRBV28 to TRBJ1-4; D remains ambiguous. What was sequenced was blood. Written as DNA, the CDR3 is TGTGCCAGCACGTATAATAATGAAAAACTGTTTTTT. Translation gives CASTYNNEKLFF.